This T cell receptor beta chain originates from a study of response to subunit inactivated influenza vaccine. Study-level findings and limits: The authors suggested that every seasonal influenza vaccination recruits few new T cells.

A single record per CDR3 protein comes from TCRdb applying MiXCR to the RT-PCR reads. This table holds about 780,000 distinct CDR3 sequences, about 18% found once. CDR3 length: 15 residues. V was shortened by 5 bases and J by 3 bases, with 15 bases between the two germline ends. From germline, CDR1 is SGHTA and CDR2 FQGTGA. This clonotype was observed a few times. What it binds is not known. The sample consisted of PBMCs from blood, taken about 5 days after vaccination. The clonotype was recovered from a middle-aged man who received an inactivated influenza vaccine. This chain links TRBV7-3 with TRBJ2-3, with D perhaps matching TRBD2 (5 bases). The CDR3 reads CASSRTGVITDTQYF. The CDR3, as DNA: TGTGCCAGCAGCCGAACCGGGGTGATAACAGATACGCAGTATTTT.